Listed here are 21 T cell receptor beta chains from one sample, sequenced in a study of cytomegalovirus exposure and HLA in healthy donors. A multiplex PCR was run with 60 Vbeta primers and 13 Jbeta primers. Some clones are missing from TCRdb's copy, which holds only in-frame ones; the method was immunoSEQ multiplex PCR. The sample table includes some 200,000 clones. Sequenced input: PBMCs. The source of these receptors is a girl aged 2 to 9 in good health and CMV-seropositive.

This sequence joins TRBV5-8 and TRBJ2-2; D is undetermined. Germline V gives CDR1 SGHTS, CDR2 YDEGEE. The germline V and J ends were trimmed by 5 bases and 0 bases, with 5 bases remaining between them. CDR3 length equals 13 residues. The CDR3 is CASSNPNTGELFF. The CDR3 DNA is TGTGCCAGCAGTAATCCGAACACCGGGGAGCTGTTTTTT.

The chain employs TRBV6-1 and TRBJ1-2, with 7 nucleotides matching TRBD1. Germline-derived CDR1 and CDR2 are MNHNS and SASEGT. Trimming removed 4 bases from V and 7 bases from J; junction bases left unmatched: 15. This CDR3 contains 16 residues. CDR3 region: CASSVQLSGTEAGYTF. The DNA for the CDR3 is TGTGCCAGCAGTGTACAACTTTCCGGGACAGAAGCTGGCTACACCTTC.

V gene TRBV10-2 combines with J gene TRBJ2-7; 11 bases agree with TRBD2. Germline lookup yields CDR1 WSHSY and CDR2 SAAADI. CDR3 size: 15 residues. Unmatched junction bases numbered 6, after V lost 6 bases and J lost 2 bases. DNA of the CDR3: TGCGCCAGCAGCCCTGGGGGACTAGCGGCCTACGAGCAGTACTTC. Its translation: CASSPGGLAAYEQYF.

The rearrangement joins TRBV12-5 to TRBJ2-7, with D possibly TRBD2 on 5 matching bases. The CDR3 length is 14 residues. The germline V gene has CDR1 LGHNT and CDR2 FRNRAP. V lost 0 bases and J lost 7, with 13 bases in between. The CDR3 region has the DNA TGTGCTAGTGGTTTGGTACTAAGGGAGAGAGAGCAGTACTTC. Its protein is CASGLVLREREQYF.

The chain has TRBV10-3 and TRBJ2-3; D unclear. Trimming pared 4 bases from V and 3 bases from J, leaving 5 bases between. The CDR3 has 12 amino acids. CDR1 is ENHRY and CDR2 is SYGVKD in the germline V gene. In DNA, the CDR3 is TGTGCCATCAGTGGAGAAACAGATACGCAGTATTTT. It encodes CAISGETDTQYF.

V is TRBV28 and J is TRBJ1-2, with TRBD1 identical over 7 bases. Looked up from germline, CDR1 is MDHEN and CDR2 is SYDVKM. V shed 6 bases and J 7 bases; nucleotides not matched to a gene: 8. The CDR3 has 13 residues. The CDR3 DNA reads as TGTGCCAGCAGGGCACAGGGGAGTTCTGGCTACACCTTC. This translates into CASRAQGSSGYTF.

This chain joins TRBV6-5 and TRBJ2-5, with 9 bases that match TRBD2. The J call may be faulty, since TRBJ2-7 better matches the DNA end. From germline, CDR1 is MNHEY and CDR2 SVGAGI. The CDR3 has 14 amino acids. The CDR3 DNA is TGTGCCAGCAGTTATGGCGGGAGGGCGTACGAGCAGTACTTC. This gives the protein CASSYGGRAYEQYF.

This sequence joins TRBV29-1 and TRBJ2-1; 10 positions match TRBD2. Germline assignment: CDR1 SQVTM and CDR2 ANQGSEA. With 4 bases clipped from V and 8 bases from J, the junction kept 8 bases outside the gene matches. The CDR3 spans 14 residues. CDR3 region: CSVAAGGPVDEQFF. The CDR3 DNA follows: TGCAGCGTTGCAGCGGGAGGGCCCGTGGATGAGCAGTTCTTC.

The chain couples TRBV19 to TRBJ1-5; 8 positions agree with TRBD1. CDR3 length equals 16 residues. V lost 7 bases, J lost 2 bases, and 10 bases stayed unmatched. Germline-derived CDR1 and CDR2 are LNHDA and SQIVND (reference sequence). In DNA form, the CDR3 reads TGTGCCAGTACCCTCGGACAGGGCGGAGGCAATCAGCCCCAGCATTTT. It translates to CASTLGQGGGNQPQHF.

The chain has TRBV28 and TRBJ2-7; 10 bases fit TRBD1. V trimming: 4 bases; J trimming: 6 bases; junction bases outside the gene matches: 6. Germline-derived CDR1 and CDR2 are MDHEN and SYDVKM. The CDR3 length is 14 residues. CDR3 sequence: CASSSSGTGVEQYF. CDR3 nucleotides: TGTGCCAGCAGTTCTTCCGGGACAGGGGTCGAGCAGTACTTC.

This sequence joins TRBV2 and TRBJ2-1; TRBD2 agrees at 7 bases. From germline, CDR1 is SNHLY and CDR2 FYNNEI. Trimming took 7 bases from V and 6 from J; bases not matched to a gene: 15. The CDR3 is 16 amino acids. This CDR3 reads CASIFGVGGPINEQFF. The CDR3 bases are TGTGCCAGCATTTTTGGGGTGGGAGGGCCTATCAATGAGCAGTTCTTC.

J is TRBJ2-2 and V is TRBV29-1; 9 bases map to TRBD1. The CDR3 runs 16 residues. Germline assignment: CDR1 SQVTM and CDR2 ANQGSEA. V was clipped by 5 bases and J by 3 bases; unmatched bases: 10. CDR3 sequence: CSVRSSGTGHTGELFF. The CDR3 nucleotides read TGCAGCGTTAGATCGTCCGGGACAGGGCACACCGGGGAGCTGTTTTTT.

The CDR3 DNA reads TGTGCCATCAGTGAGTTAACGGGACTAGCGAACTACGAGCAGTACTTC. Protein product: CAISELTGLANYEQYF. The chain has TRBV10-3 and TRBJ2-7, with 10 bases aligning to TRBD2. CDR1 ENHRY and CDR2 SYGVKD come from the germline V gene. This CDR3 comprises 16 residues. V dropped 1 base and J dropped 3; count of bases not matched to a gene: 6.

The genes are TRBV28 and TRBJ2-7, with D possibly matching TRBD2 (5 bases). Trimming stripped 2 bases from V and 13 bases from J, with 15 bases between. In germline, CDR1 is MDHEN, CDR2 SYDVKM. The CDR3 is 12 amino acids. CDR3 sequence reads: CASSLEGRKLYF. Here the CDR3 DNA reads TGTGCCAGCAGTTTAGAGGGCAGAAAATTATACTTC.

This chain joins TRBV6-1 and TRBJ2-1, with D possibly matching TRBD2 (6 bases). Germline CDR1 is MNHNS and CDR2 is SASEGT. Trimming shortened V by 7 bases and J by 8 bases, and 18 bases separated the two germline ends. This CDR3 has 14 residues. The CDR3: CASNEVGTSHEQFF. The CDR3 DNA reads as TGTGCCAGCAATGAGGTGGGAACTAGCCATGAGCAGTTCTTC.

J is TRBJ2-3 and V is TRBV29-1; TRBD1 is a possible D gene (6 bases). The CDR3 covers 12 residues. Germline V CDR1 and CDR2: SQVTM, ANQGSEA. V dropped 7 bases and J dropped 2 bases, with 10 bases sitting between them. CDR3 sequence reads: CSGTETTDTQYF. CDR3 nucleotides: TGCAGCGGGACAGAGACCACAGATACGCAGTATTTT.

The chain uses TRBV5-5 and TRBJ2-1; 15 nucleotides agree with TRBD2. The germline V gene has CDR1 SGHKS and CDR2 YYEKEE (reference sequence). This CDR3 region has 16 residues. Trimming removed 2 bases from V and 6 bases from J; junction bases left unmatched: 3. CDR3 residues: CASSLGTSGRRNEQFF. In DNA form, the CDR3 reads TGTGCCAGCAGCTTAGGGACTAGCGGGAGGCGCAATGAGCAGTTCTTC.

The rearrangement links TRBV25-1 to TRBJ2-2; D perhaps matches TRBD1 (6 bases). V was shortened by 4 bases and J by 4 bases, with 13 bases between the two germline ends. Germline CDR1 MGHDK, CDR2 SYGVNS. There are 15 residues in the CDR3. The CDR3 nucleotides read TGTGCCAGCAGTGCTCGAACAGGGACCACCGGGGAGCTGTTTTTT. This translates into CASSARTGTTGELFF.

The chain is built from TRBV7-3 and TRBJ1-6; possible D gene TRBD1, 6 bases. Trimming cost V 1 base and J 8 bases, with 9 bases left between them. The CDR3 covers 14 residues. Germline assignment: CDR1 SGHTA and CDR2 FQGTGA. DNA for the CDR3: TGTGCCAGCAGCTTAATCTCAGGGGATTCACCCCTCCACTTT. Encoded protein: CASSLISGDSPLHF.

This chain links TRBV9 with TRBJ2-7, with 8 bases identical to TRBD2. This CDR3 has 15 residues. Trimming took 0 bases from V and 2 from J; bases not matched to a gene: 4. Looked up from germline, CDR1 is SGDLS and CDR2 is YYNGEE. This CDR3 reads CASSVGLAGAYEQYF. The CDR3 nucleotides read TGTGCCAGCAGCGTAGGGCTAGCGGGTGCCTACGAGCAGTACTTC.

The chain has TRBV7-7 and TRBJ2-1, with 11 bases fitting TRBD2. The CDR3 covers 17 residues. Germline V gene data show CDR1 as SSHAT and CDR2 as FNYEAQ (reference sequence). The junction had 8 bases not matched to a gene; V was cut back by 2 bases and J by 5 bases. The DNA for the CDR3 is TGTGCCAGCAGCTTATTTAGCGGGAGGGGTGAAGACAATGAGCAGTTCTTC. Translated, it gives CASSLFSGRGEDNEQFF.